These T cell receptor beta chains were read from a single sample in a study of blood T cell repertoires in COVID-19. Sequencing used immunoSEQ multiplex PCR; TCRdb keeps in-frame clones, though not all of them. The top ten clones hold approximately 4.7% of a sample with some 330,000 clones, around four fifths of them seen once. Material for sequencing was PBMCs or T cells enriched from blood (not recorded which). The receptors shown here come from a woman in her forties or fifties who had recovered from COVID-19. Each CDR3 is given with its conserved first and last residue. Each record gives: clone size, V gene, J gene, CDR3 length, D gene, CDR3 protein, CDR3 DNA. D genes are given only for firm matches. Expanded clones are given a class, and other clones once, few, many or no size at all.

size: NA
V: TRBV4-2
J: TRBJ1-4
length: 16
D: NA
CDR3: CASSQEMDRLNEKLFF
DNA: TGTGCCAGCAGCCAAGAGATGGACAGATTAAATGAAAAACTGTTTTTT

size: NA
V: TRBV5-4
J: TRBJ2-3
length: 18
D: TRBD2
CDR3: CASSLLSGRAQFANTQYF
DNA: TGTGCCAGCAGCTTATTAAGCGGGAGGGCCCAGTTTGCGAATACGCAGTATTTT

size: NA
V: TRBV27
J: TRBJ1-6
length: 14
D: NA
CDR3: CASSDTAGGSPLHF
DNA: TGTGCCAGCAGTGATACAGCTGGAGGGTCACCCCTCCACTTT

size: NA
V: TRBV5-1
J: TRBJ2-7
length: 15
D: TRBD2
CDR3: CASSSTSGIRYEQYF
DNA: TGCGCCAGCAGCTCAACTAGCGGGATCCGCTACGAGCAGTACTTC

size: NA
V: TRBV10-3
J: TRBJ1-1
length: 13
D: NA
CDR3: CAISSGLNTEAFF
DNA: TGTGCCATCAGTTCAGGATTGAACACTGAAGCTTTCTTT

size: NA
V: TRBV7-6
J: TRBJ2-7
length: 14
D: NA
CDR3: CASSLGTAGDEQYF
DNA: TGTGCCAGCAGCTTAGGGACAGCTGGGGACGAGCAGTACTTC

size: NA
V: TRBV30
J: TRBJ1-2
length: 13
D: TRBD1
CDR3: CAWTTGEKYGYTF
DNA: TGTGCCTGGACCACAGGGGAAAAGTATGGCTACACCTTC

size: NA
V: TRBV19
J: TRBJ1-5
length: 15
D: NA
CDR3: CASSIFRDVIQSQHF
DNA: TGTGCCAGTAGTATCTTCCGGGATGTCATTCAGTCCCAGCATTTT

size: NA
V: TRBV5-4
J: TRBJ1-6
length: 15
D: TRBD1
CDR3: CASSSPGQASTPLHF
DNA: TGTGCCAGCAGCTCGCCGGGACAGGCCTCTACACCCCTCCACTTT

size: NA
V: TRBV7-9
J: TRBJ1-5
length: 13
D: NA
CDR3: CASSLNEPQPQHF
DNA: TGTGCCAGCAGCTTAAATGAGCCGCAGCCCCAGCATTTT

size: NA
V: TRBV7-2
J: TRBJ1-3
length: 19
D: TRBD1
CDR3: CASSFVGAPAGGDGNTIYF
DNA: TGTGCCAGCAGCTTTGTGGGTGCCCCAGCAGGGGGAGACGGAAACACCATATATTTT

size: few
V: TRBV4-3
J: TRBJ2-7
length: 15
D: NA
CDR3: CASSQTTGQTYEQYF
DNA: TGCGCCAGCAGCCAGACGACAGGCCAGACCTACGAGCAGTACTTC

size: NA
V: TRBV11-2
J: TRBJ2-7
length: 14
D: TRBD1
CDR3: CASSLNRGEYEQYF
DNA: TGTGCCAGCAGCTTAAACAGGGGGGAATACGAGCAGTACTTC

size: NA
V: TRBV3-1/TRBV3-2
J: TRBJ1-2
length: 13
D: NA
CDR3: CASSQVAGSGYTF
DNA: TGTGCCAGCAGCCAAGTCGCGGGCTCTGGCTACACCTTC

size: NA
V: TRBV28
J: TRBJ1-1
length: 12
D: NA
CDR3: CASSLRSAEAFF
DNA: TGTGCCAGCAGTTTAAGGAGCGCTGAAGCTTTCTTT

size: NA
V: TRBV3-1/TRBV3-2
J: TRBJ1-5
length: 15
D: NA
CDR3: CASSQEARGFWPQHF
DNA: TGTGCCAGCAGCCAAGAAGCACGGGGATTTTGGCCCCAGCATTTT

size: NA
V: TRBV19
J: TRBJ1-1
length: 13
D: TRBD1
CDR3: CASRDRVNTEAFF
DNA: TGTGCCAGTAGAGACAGGGTGAACACTGAAGCTTTCTTT

size: NA
V: TRBV4-1
J: TRBJ2-1
length: 16
D: NA
CDR3: CASSQDERQAVYEQFF
DNA: TGCGCCAGCAGCCAAGACGAGAGACAGGCGGTCTATGAGCAGTTCTTC

size: NA
V: TRBV5-5
J: TRBJ1-4
length: 14
D: NA
CDR3: CASSLEDFGEKLFF
DNA: TGTGCCAGCAGCCTAGAAGATTTCGGTGAAAAACTGTTTTTT

size: once
V: TRBV5-5
J: TRBJ2-1
length: 15
D: TRBD2
CDR3: CASSLREGSYNEQFF
DNA: TGTGCCAGCAGCTTGCGGGAGGGCAGTTACAATGAGCAGTTCTTC

size: NA
V: TRBV4-2
J: TRBJ2-3
length: 13
D: NA
CDR3: CASSQAGEDTQYF
DNA: TGTGCCAGCAGCCAAGCTGGGGAGGATACGCAGTATTTT

size: NA
V: TRBV7-6
J: TRBJ1-4
length: 16
D: NA
CDR3: CASSLRPTGGNEKLFF
DNA: TGTGCCAGCAGCTTACGGCCGACAGGTGGGAATGAAAAACTGTTTTTT

size: NA
V: TRBV20-1
J: TRBJ1-4
length: 13
D: NA
CDR3: CSASGGVWEKLFF
DNA: TGCAGTGCTAGTGGGGGGGTTTGGGAAAAACTGTTTTTT

size: NA
V: TRBV7-2
J: TRBJ2-7
length: 14
D: TRBD1
CDR3: CASSPGQGTGKQYF
DNA: TGTGCCAGCAGCCCGGGACAGGGTACAGGAAAGCAGTACTTC

size: few
V: TRBV7-9
J: TRBJ2-2
length: 15
D: TRBD1
CDR3: CASSSRDRTTGELFF
DNA: TGTGCCAGCAGCTCCAGGGACAGGACAACCGGGGAGCTGTTTTTT

size: NA
V: TRBV7-9
J: TRBJ1-1
length: 11
D: TRBD1
CDR3: CASSLGQGAFF
DNA: TGTGCCAGCAGCTTAGGACAGGGAGCTTTCTTT

size: NA
V: TRBV4-1
J: TRBJ2-3
length: 16
D: TRBD2
CDR3: CASSLGLAGFTDTQYF
DNA: TGCGCCAGCAGTCTGGGGCTAGCGGGATTCACAGATACGCAGTATTTT

size: few
V: TRBV7-2
J: TRBJ2-1
length: 15
D: TRBD2
CDR3: CASSPSYGTNREQFF
DNA: TGTGCCAGCAGTCCATCCTATGGGACTAACCGGGAGCAGTTCTTC

size: NA
V: TRBV7-9
J: TRBJ1-4
length: 14
D: TRBD1
CDR3: CASSLGTGYEKLFF
DNA: TGTGCCAGCAGCTTAGGGACAGGGTATGAAAAACTGTTTTTT

size: NA
V: TRBV18
J: TRBJ1-1
length: 12
D: NA
CDR3: CASSPTGSGAFF
DNA: TGTGCCAGCTCGCCAACAGGATCCGGAGCTTTCTTT

size: once
V: TRBV9
J: TRBJ2-1
length: 15
D: NA
CDR3: CASSRRDTLYNEQFF
DNA: TGTGCCAGCAGCCGCCGGGACACCCTCTACAATGAGCAGTTCTTC

size: NA
V: TRBV24-1
J: TRBJ2-2
length: 15
D: TRBD2
CDR3: CATSAAGVKAGELFF
DNA: TGTGCCACCAGTGCAGCGGGAGTAAAGGCCGGGGAGCTGTTTTTT

size: NA
V: TRBV7-3
J: TRBJ2-4
length: 14
D: TRBD1
CDR3: CASSLTGGEDIQYF
DNA: TGTGCCAGCAGCTTAACAGGGGGCGAGGACATTCAGTACTTC

size: NA
V: TRBV2
J: TRBJ1-1
length: 11
D: TRBD1
CDR3: CASTGGTEAFF
DNA: TGTGCCAGTACAGGGGGCACTGAAGCTTTCTTT

size: NA
V: TRBV9
J: TRBJ1-2
length: 17
D: NA
CDR3: CASSPSDRLPSNYGYTF
DNA: TGTGCCAGCAGCCCCAGCGACAGGCTTCCATCTAACTATGGCTACACCTTC

size: NA
V: TRBV5-5
J: TRBJ1-2
length: 13
D: NA
CDR3: CASSTTGLLGYTF
DNA: TGTGCCAGCAGCACTACAGGGCTACTTGGCTACACCTTC

size: NA
V: TRBV7-2
J: TRBJ1-2
length: 15
D: NA
CDR3: CASSLGVLEGYGYTF
DNA: TGTGCCAGCAGCTTAGGCGTGTTGGAGGGGTATGGCTACACCTTC

size: NA
V: TRBV25-1
J: TRBJ2-1
length: 14
D: TRBD2
CDR3: CASQAGGPYNEQFF
DNA: TGTGCCAGCCAAGCGGGGGGTCCGTACAATGAGCAGTTCTTC

size: NA
V: TRBV6-6
J: TRBJ2-3
length: 16
D: NA
CDR3: CASSYSRGVPTDTQYF
DNA: TGTGCCAGCAGTTACTCCAGGGGAGTCCCCACAGATACGCAGTATTTT

size: NA
V: TRBV9
J: TRBJ1-1
length: 13
D: NA
CDR3: CASSPLKNTEAFF
DNA: TGTGCCAGCAGCCCACTTAAGAACACTGAAGCTTTCTTT

size: NA
V: TRBV6-5
J: TRBJ1-1
length: 12
D: NA
CDR3: CASSYGGTEAFF
DNA: TGTGCCAGCAGTTACGGGGGGACTGAAGCTTTCTTT